This is a list of T cell receptor beta chains from one sample in a study of liver allograft versus peripheral blood T cells. TCRdb re-derived calls from the reads in MiXCR, one entry per CDR3 protein. The sample has roughly 5,000 distinct CDR3 sequences; over 15% are singletons. All receptors derive from a human patient who had a liver transplant. Some T cells may be supplied by the graft donor. CDR3s include the opening cysteine and the closing phenylalanine or tryptophan. D genes are given only for firm matches. Size is omitted from some rows. Given values are once, few, many or a class for expanded clones.

abundance: NA; d_gene: NA; j_gene: TRBJ1-1; v_gene: TRBV7-2; CDR3aa: CASSLDFTGLGNTEAFF; CDR3nt: TGTGCCAGCAGCTTAGATTTTACAGGGTTAGGAAACACTGAAGCTTTCTTT
abundance: NA; d_gene: NA; j_gene: TRBJ2-2; v_gene: TRBV2; CDR3aa: CASSEGGTGELFF; CDR3nt: TGTGCCAGCAGTGAAGGGGGCACCGGGGAGCTGTTTTTT
abundance: medium-sized; d_gene: NA; j_gene: TRBJ2-2; v_gene: TRBV7-2; CDR3aa: CASSFIGRGKDTGELFF; CDR3nt: TGTGCCAGCAGCTTCATAGGGAGGGGGAAGGACACCGGGGAGCTGTTTTTT
abundance: many; d_gene: NA; j_gene: TRBJ2-5; v_gene: TRBV7-2; CDR3aa: CASSLDTGPGETQYF; CDR3nt: TGTGCCAGCAGCTTAGACACAGGGCCCGGTGAGACCCAGTACTTC
abundance: medium-sized; d_gene: TRBD1; j_gene: TRBJ1-4; v_gene: TRBV12-3/TRBV12-4; CDR3aa: CASSSTGVGEKLFF; CDR3nt: TGTGCCAGCAGCTCGACAGGGGTCGGTGAAAAACTGTTTTTT
abundance: medium-sized; d_gene: TRBD2; j_gene: TRBJ2-1; v_gene: TRBV6-5; CDR3aa: CASRTSGGANNEQFF; CDR3nt: TGTGCCAGCAGAACGAGCGGGGGGGCCAACAATGAGCAGTTCTTC
abundance: medium-sized; d_gene: TRBD2; j_gene: TRBJ2-1; v_gene: TRBV7-2; CDR3aa: CASSGTSGRYNEQFF; CDR3nt: TGTGCCAGCAGCGGTACTAGCGGGAGGTACAATGAGCAGTTCTTC
abundance: NA; d_gene: NA; j_gene: TRBJ1-6; v_gene: TRBV11-2; CDR3aa: CASSLTLIGNSPLHF; CDR3nt: TGTGCCAGCAGCTTAACCTTAATCGGAAATTCACCCCTCCACTTT
abundance: many; d_gene: TRBD2; j_gene: TRBJ2-1; v_gene: TRBV12-3/TRBV12-4; CDR3aa: CASNSAGLALINEQFF; CDR3nt: TGTGCCAGCAATTCCGCGGGACTAGCTTTAATAAATGAGCAGTTCTTC
abundance: medium-sized; d_gene: NA; j_gene: TRBJ2-1; v_gene: TRBV7-2; CDR3aa: CASSSPRPGREQFF; CDR3nt: TGTGCCAGCAGCTCACCCCGACCCGGGCGGGAGCAGTTCTTC
abundance: NA; d_gene: NA; j_gene: TRBJ2-5; v_gene: TRBV7-2; CDR3aa: CASSLRGLQETQYF; CDR3nt: TGTGCCAGCAGCCTGAGGGGCCTCCAAGAGACCCAGTACTTC
abundance: medium-sized; d_gene: NA; j_gene: TRBJ1-2; v_gene: TRBV6-1; CDR3aa: CASATSNYGYTF; CDR3nt: TGTGCCAGCGCGACGAGTAACTATGGCTACACCTTC
abundance: medium-sized; d_gene: TRBD1; j_gene: TRBJ1-5; v_gene: TRBV6-5; CDR3aa: CAHRGGNQPQHF; CDR3nt: TGTGCCCACAGGGGAGGGAATCAGCCCCAGCATTTT
abundance: many; d_gene: NA; j_gene: TRBJ1-6; v_gene: TRBV12-3/TRBV12-4; CDR3aa: CASSLDSHNSPLHF; CDR3nt: TGTGCCAGCAGTTTAGACAGTCATAATTCACCCCTCCACTTT
abundance: few; d_gene: NA; j_gene: TRBJ2-1; v_gene: TRBV20-1; CDR3aa: CSAERGGGWYEQFF; CDR3nt: TGCAGTGCTGAGCGAGGAGGGGGGTGGTATGAGCAGTTCTTC
abundance: NA; d_gene: TRBD2; j_gene: TRBJ2-1; v_gene: TRBV18; CDR3aa: CASSPPTSGPNEQFF; CDR3nt: TGTGCCAGCTCACCACCTACTAGCGGACCCAATGAGCAGTTCTTC
abundance: NA; d_gene: NA; j_gene: TRBJ2-5; v_gene: TRBV5-1; CDR3aa: CASSRRVRETQYF; CDR3nt: TGCGCCAGCAGCCGCAGGGTACGGGAGACCCAGTACTTC
abundance: medium-sized; d_gene: NA; j_gene: TRBJ1-2; v_gene: TRBV6-6; CDR3aa: CASSEATANYGYTF; CDR3nt: TGTGCCAGCAGTGAAGCGACAGCTAACTATGGCTACACCTTC
abundance: medium-sized; d_gene: NA; j_gene: TRBJ1-3; v_gene: TRBV7-9; CDR3aa: CASRYLSGNTIYF; CDR3nt: TGTGCCAGCAGGTATCTCTCTGGAAACACCATATATTTT
abundance: many; d_gene: NA; j_gene: TRBJ2-1; v_gene: TRBV10-1; CDR3aa: CARVFIIPFF; CDR3nt: TGCGCCAGGGTCTTTATTATTCCGTTCTTC
abundance: many; d_gene: NA; j_gene: TRBJ2-7; v_gene: TRBV20-1; CDR3aa: CSARDHPLLKWEQYF; CDR3nt: TGCAGTGCTAGAGATCACCCCCTCCTGAAATGGGAGCAGTACTTC
abundance: NA; d_gene: TRBD1; j_gene: TRBJ1-2; v_gene: TRBV6-5; CDR3aa: CASSGTGAIHYGYTF; CDR3nt: TGTGCCAGCAGCGGGACAGGGGCGATTCACTATGGCTACACCTTC
abundance: medium-sized; d_gene: TRBD2; j_gene: TRBJ2-4; v_gene: TRBV7-2; CDR3aa: CASSRTSGIAKNIQYF; CDR3nt: TGTGCCAGCAGCCGCACTAGCGGGATAGCCAAAAACATTCAGTACTTC
abundance: medium-sized; d_gene: NA; j_gene: TRBJ1-6; v_gene: TRBV6-1; CDR3aa: CASSEGAFISGSPLHF; CDR3nt: TGTGCCAGCAGTGAGGGGGCGTTTATTTCAGGTTCACCCCTCCACTTT
abundance: many; d_gene: TRBD1; j_gene: TRBJ1-4; v_gene: TRBV28; CDR3aa: CASSLSGGEEKLFF; CDR3nt: TGTGCCAGCAGTTTATCAGGGGGCGAGGAAAAACTGTTTTTT
abundance: medium-sized; d_gene: NA; j_gene: TRBJ1-5; v_gene: TRBV19; CDR3aa: CASTNLGPGGLEGQPQHF; CDR3nt: TGTGCCAGTACCAACTTGGGGCCGGGCGGGCTTGAAGGTCAGCCCCAGCATTTT
abundance: many; d_gene: TRBD2; j_gene: TRBJ2-5; v_gene: TRBV5-4; CDR3aa: CASSVGTSGGQETQYF; CDR3nt: TGTGCCAGCAGCGTCGGGACTAGCGGGGGCCAAGAGACCCAGTACTTC
abundance: many; d_gene: NA; j_gene: TRBJ2-7; v_gene: TRBV20-1; CDR3aa: CSAGSELGEQYF; CDR3nt: TGCAGTGCCGGATCTGAATTGGGCGAGCAGTACTTC
abundance: NA; d_gene: NA; j_gene: TRBJ2-5; v_gene: TRBV2; CDR3aa: CASSSGAETQYF; CDR3nt: TGTGCCAGCAGCAGCGGCGCGGAGACCCAGTACTTC
abundance: medium-sized; d_gene: TRBD2; j_gene: TRBJ2-7; v_gene: TRBV6-1; CDR3aa: CASSEGPGLGTYEQYF; CDR3nt: TGTGCCAGCAGTGAAGGACCGGGACTAGGGACCTACGAGCAGTACTTC
abundance: NA; d_gene: TRBD1; j_gene: TRBJ2-6; v_gene: TRBV3-1; CDR3aa: CASSPLQGAGANVLTF; CDR3nt: TGTGCCAGCAGCCCCCTTCAGGGGGCTGGGGCCAACGTCCTGACTTTC
abundance: medium-sized; d_gene: TRBD1; j_gene: TRBJ2-7; v_gene: TRBV19; CDR3aa: CASSNLLRDRVYEQYF; CDR3nt: TGTGCCAGTAGTAACCTACTCCGGGACAGGGTCTACGAGCAGTACTTC
abundance: medium-sized; d_gene: NA; j_gene: TRBJ1-4; v_gene: TRBV5-4; CDR3aa: CASSMQGFNEKLFF; CDR3nt: TGTGCCAGCAGCATGCAGGGGTTTAATGAAAAACTGTTTTTT
abundance: NA; d_gene: NA; j_gene: TRBJ1-1; v_gene: TRBV6-2/TRBV6-3; CDR3aa: CASGGTEAFF; CDR3nt: TGTGCCAGCGGGGGGACTGAAGCTTTCTTT
abundance: many; d_gene: NA; j_gene: TRBJ2-4; v_gene: TRBV5-4; CDR3aa: CASSFFPAKNIQYF; CDR3nt: TGTGCCAGCAGCTTCTTCCCGGCCAAAAACATTCAGTACTTC
abundance: medium-sized; d_gene: NA; j_gene: TRBJ2-7; v_gene: TRBV7-9; CDR3aa: CASSLATGQRDF; CDR3nt: TGTGCCAGCAGCTTAGCCACAGGGCAGCGGGACTTC
abundance: medium-sized; d_gene: TRBD1; j_gene: TRBJ2-1; v_gene: TRBV6-2/TRBV6-3; CDR3aa: CASSYGTARGEQFF; CDR3nt: TGTGCCAGCAGTTACGGGACAGCCAGGGGAGAGCAGTTCTTC
abundance: many; d_gene: NA; j_gene: TRBJ2-5; v_gene: TRBV6-1; CDR3aa: CASRKLAGEAQYF; CDR3nt: TGTGCCAGCAGGAAGCTGGCAGGGGAAGCCCAGTACTTC
abundance: many; d_gene: TRBD1; j_gene: TRBJ1-5; v_gene: TRBV20-1; CDR3aa: CSAAGQISNQPQHF; CDR3nt: TGCAGTGCCGCGGGACAGATTAGCAATCAGCCCCAGCATTTT
abundance: medium-sized; d_gene: NA; j_gene: TRBJ2-7; v_gene: TRBV27; CDR3aa: CASSLGYEQYF; CDR3nt: TGTGCCAGCAGTTTAGGCTACGAGCAGTACTTC
abundance: NA; d_gene: NA; j_gene: TRBJ2-7; v_gene: TRBV12-5; CDR3aa: CASGLGQTLYEQYF; CDR3nt: TGTGCTAGTGGTTTGGGACAGACCCTCTACGAGCAGTACTTC
abundance: medium-sized; d_gene: TRBD2; j_gene: TRBJ2-2; v_gene: TRBV7-2; CDR3aa: CASRFTIAGGSTGELFF; CDR3nt: TGTGCCAGCAGGTTTACAATAGCGGGAGGGAGCACCGGGGAGCTGTTTTTT
abundance: medium-sized; d_gene: TRBD1; j_gene: TRBJ1-2; v_gene: TRBV7-2; CDR3aa: CASSLSQGVHYGYTF; CDR3nt: TGTGCCAGCAGCTTATCGCAGGGGGTTCACTATGGCTACACCTTC
abundance: few; d_gene: NA; j_gene: TRBJ2-3; v_gene: TRBV6-1; CDR3aa: CASRPPTDGSSSVLRTDTQYF; CDR3nt: TGTGCCAGCAGACCGCCTACAGATGGCTCCTCCTCGGTGCTCCGCACAGATACGCAGTATTTT
abundance: NA; d_gene: NA; j_gene: TRBJ2-5; v_gene: TRBV11-2; CDR3aa: CASSSLKGYQETQYF; CDR3nt: TGTGCCAGCAGCTCCCTAAAGGGGTACCAAGAGACCCAGTACTTC
abundance: medium-sized; d_gene: TRBD1; j_gene: TRBJ1-1; v_gene: TRBV18; CDR3aa: CASSPGWDRDTEAFF; CDR3nt: TGTGCCAGCTCACCAGGATGGGACAGGGACACTGAAGCTTTCTTT
abundance: NA; d_gene: TRBD1; j_gene: TRBJ1-2; v_gene: TRBV3-1; CDR3aa: CASSPRQGSYGYTF; CDR3nt: TGTGCCAGCAGCCCGCGACAGGGGTCCTATGGCTACACCTTC
abundance: many; d_gene: TRBD1; j_gene: TRBJ1-1; v_gene: TRBV13; CDR3aa: CASSLGSQGARTEAFF; CDR3nt: TGTGCCAGCAGCTTAGGATCGCAGGGGGCGCGAACTGAAGCTTTCTTT
abundance: medium-sized; d_gene: NA; j_gene: TRBJ2-2; v_gene: TRBV7-2; CDR3aa: CASSLAQGMELFF; CDR3nt: TGTGCCAGCAGCTTAGCCCAGGGTATGGAGCTGTTTTTT
abundance: NA; d_gene: TRBD1; j_gene: TRBJ1-2; v_gene: TRBV29-1; CDR3aa: CSAHRQGSYTF; CDR3nt: TGCAGCGCTCATCGACAGGGGAGCTACACCTTC
abundance: many; d_gene: TRBD1; j_gene: TRBJ2-5; v_gene: TRBV6-2/TRBV6-3; CDR3aa: CASDRGGETQYF; CDR3nt: TGTGCCAGTGACAGGGGGGGAGAGACCCAGTACTTC